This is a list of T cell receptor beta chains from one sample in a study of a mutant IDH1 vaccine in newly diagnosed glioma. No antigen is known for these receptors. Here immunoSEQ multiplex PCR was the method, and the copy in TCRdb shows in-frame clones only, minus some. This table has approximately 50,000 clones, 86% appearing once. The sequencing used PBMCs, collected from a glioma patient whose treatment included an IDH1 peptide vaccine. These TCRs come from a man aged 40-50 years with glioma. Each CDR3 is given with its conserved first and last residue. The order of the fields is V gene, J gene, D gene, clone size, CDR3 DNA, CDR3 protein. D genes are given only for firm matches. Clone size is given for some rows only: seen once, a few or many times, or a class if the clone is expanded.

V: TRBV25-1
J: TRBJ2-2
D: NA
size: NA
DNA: TGTGCCAGCAGTGAATTTGGGACCGGGGAGCTGTTTTTT
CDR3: CASSEFGTGELFF

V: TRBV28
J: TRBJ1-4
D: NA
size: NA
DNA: TGTGCCAGCAGTTTGAAGAGGGGGAGGGTTTTCGAAAAACTGTTTTTT
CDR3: CASSLKRGRVFEKLFF

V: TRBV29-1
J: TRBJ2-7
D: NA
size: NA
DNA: TGCAGCGTTGGTGAGGGTACATACGAGCAGTACTTC
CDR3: CSVGEGTYEQYF

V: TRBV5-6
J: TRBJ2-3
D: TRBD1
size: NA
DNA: TGTGCCAGCAGCCCATGGACAGGGGTAGTGAATACGCAGTATTTT
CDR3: CASSPWTGVVNTQYF

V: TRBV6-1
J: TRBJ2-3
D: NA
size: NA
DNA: TGTGCCAGCAGTGAAAAAGGATTGGGGGCAGGGGTGCCAGATACGCAGTATTTT
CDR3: CASSEKGLGAGVPDTQYF

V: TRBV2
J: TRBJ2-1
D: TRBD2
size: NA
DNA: TGTGCCAGCAACCGACGGGGACTAGTAATCGATGAGCAGTTCTTC
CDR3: CASNRRGLVIDEQFF

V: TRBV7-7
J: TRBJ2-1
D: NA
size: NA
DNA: TGTGCCAGCAGCTTAGACTCTTACAATGAGCAGTTCTTC
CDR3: CASSLDSYNEQFF

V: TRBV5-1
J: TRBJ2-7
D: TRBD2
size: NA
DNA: TGCGCCAGCAGCCTCAGGGAGGGCCTCTACGAGCAGTACTTC
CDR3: CASSLREGLYEQYF

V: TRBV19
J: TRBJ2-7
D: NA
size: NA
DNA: TGTGCCAGTAGCGACGGGGGTCCCTCCTACGAGCAGTACTTC
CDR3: CASSDGGPSYEQYF

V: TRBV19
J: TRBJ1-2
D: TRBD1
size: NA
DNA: TGTGCCAGTAGTATCTGGACAGGGGAGAACGGCTACACCTTC
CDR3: CASSIWTGENGYTF

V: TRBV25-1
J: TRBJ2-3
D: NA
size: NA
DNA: TGTGCCAGCAGAGGCCGGGCCCCTAGGGGCACAGATACGCAGTATTTT
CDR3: CASRGRAPRGTDTQYF

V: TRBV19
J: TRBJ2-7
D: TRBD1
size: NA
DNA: TGTGCCAGTAGCGGGACAGGGGCTTACGAGCAGTACTTC
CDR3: CASSGTGAYEQYF

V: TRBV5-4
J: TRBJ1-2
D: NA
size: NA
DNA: TGTGCCAGCAGCTTGGGTCTTATTGGGCAGACCATGGCCGGCTACACCTTC
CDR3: CASSLGLIGQTMAGYTF

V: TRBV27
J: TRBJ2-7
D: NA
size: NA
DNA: TGTGCCAGCAGTTTTTCCGTTCAGGGGGGAGACGAGCAGTACTTC
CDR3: CASSFSVQGGDEQYF

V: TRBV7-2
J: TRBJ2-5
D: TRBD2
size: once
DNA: TGTGCCAGCAGCTTAGTAGCGGGCCGGGAGACCCAGTACTTC
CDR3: CASSLVAGRETQYF

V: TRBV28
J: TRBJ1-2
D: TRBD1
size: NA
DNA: TGTGCCAGCGCTACAGGGGTCTATGGCTACACCTTC
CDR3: CASATGVYGYTF

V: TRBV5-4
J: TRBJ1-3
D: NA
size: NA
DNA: TGTGCCAGCAGTATCGGGAAGACTACTGGAAACACCATATATTTT
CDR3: CASSIGKTTGNTIYF

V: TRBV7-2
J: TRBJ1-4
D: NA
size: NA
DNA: TGTGCCAGCAGCTTTTCGGGGGCAAATGAAAAACTGTTTTTT
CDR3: CASSFSGANEKLFF

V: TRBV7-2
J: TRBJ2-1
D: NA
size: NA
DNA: TGTGCCAGCAGTCCAGGGTGGGGGGAGCAGTTCTTC
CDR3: CASSPGWGEQFF

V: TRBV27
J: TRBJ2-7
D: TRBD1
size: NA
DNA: TGTGCCAGCAGTTTTACAGGGGGCAGAACCTACGAGCAGTACTTC
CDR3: CASSFTGGRTYEQYF

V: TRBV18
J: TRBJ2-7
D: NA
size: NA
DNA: TGTGCCAGCTCACAACCTAAAGGAGGGAGCTCCTACGAGCAGTACTTC
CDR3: CASSQPKGGSSYEQYF

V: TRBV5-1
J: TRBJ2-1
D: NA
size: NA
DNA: TGCGCCAGCGGGCCAGGGAGCTCCTACAATGAGCAGTTCTTC
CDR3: CASGPGSSYNEQFF

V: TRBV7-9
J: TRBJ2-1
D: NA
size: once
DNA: TGTGCCAGCAGCTTAGTGATGAGGTATGGTGAGCAGTTCTTC
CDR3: CASSLVMRYGEQFF

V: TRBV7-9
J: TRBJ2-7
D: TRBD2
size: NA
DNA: TGTGCCAGCAGCCCCAGGACTAGCAGTGCGAGGCAGTACTTC
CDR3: CASSPRTSSARQYF

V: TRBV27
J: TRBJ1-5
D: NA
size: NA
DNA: TGTGCCAGCAGCCCATTCAGCAATCAGCCCCAGCATTTT
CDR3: CASSPFSNQPQHF

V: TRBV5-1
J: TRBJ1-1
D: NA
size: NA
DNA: TGCGCCAGCAGCCCCTTGGGGAACACTGAAGCTTTCTTT
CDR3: CASSPLGNTEAFF

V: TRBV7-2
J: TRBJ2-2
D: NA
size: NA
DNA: TGTGCCAGCAGCTTGAGACAGACAAACACCGGGGAGCTGTTTTTT
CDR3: CASSLRQTNTGELFF

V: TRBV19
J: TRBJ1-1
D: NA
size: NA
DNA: TGTGCCAGTAGTCTCAGGGGAGGCGAAGCTTTCTTT
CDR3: CASSLRGGEAFF

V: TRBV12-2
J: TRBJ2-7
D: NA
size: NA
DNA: TGTGCAAGTCGGACTGGACTTTTGCAGTACTTC
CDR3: CASRTGLLQYF

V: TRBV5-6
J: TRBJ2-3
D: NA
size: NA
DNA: TGTGCCAGCAGCTTGTTGGACGGTAGCACAGATACGCAGTATTTT
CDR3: CASSLLDGSTDTQYF

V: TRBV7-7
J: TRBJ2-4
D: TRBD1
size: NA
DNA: TGTGCTAGCAGCGGAGACAGGGGGACCAAAAACATTCAGTACTTC
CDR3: CASSGDRGTKNIQYF

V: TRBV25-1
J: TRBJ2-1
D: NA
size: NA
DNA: TGTGCCAGCAGGGCAGACAGCCGCTCCTACAATGAGCAGTTCTTC
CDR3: CASRADSRSYNEQFF

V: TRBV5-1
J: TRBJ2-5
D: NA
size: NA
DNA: TGCGCCAGCAGCTTGAACAGACGAGAGACCCAGTACTTC
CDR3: CASSLNRRETQYF

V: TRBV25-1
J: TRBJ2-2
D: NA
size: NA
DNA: TGTGCCAGCAGTGAGGCTCTAGACAGCGGGGAGCTGTTTTTT
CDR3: CASSEALDSGELFF

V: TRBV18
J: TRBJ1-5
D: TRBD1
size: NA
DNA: TGTGCCAGCTCACCCACAGGGGGAACTCTTTATAGCAATCAGCCCCAGCATTTT
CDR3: CASSPTGGTLYSNQPQHF

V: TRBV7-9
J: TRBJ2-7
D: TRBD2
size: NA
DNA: TGTGCCAGCAGCCGTAGCGGGCTCCCCAGCTCCTACGAGCAGTACTTC
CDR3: CASSRSGLPSSYEQYF

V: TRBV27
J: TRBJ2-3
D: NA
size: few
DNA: TGTGCCAGCAGTGGCCGGAGGGGCACAGATACGCAGTATTTT
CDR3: CASSGRRGTDTQYF

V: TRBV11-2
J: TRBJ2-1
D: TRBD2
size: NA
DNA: TGTGCCAGCAGCTCCTCGACCGGGGGGTATGAGCAGTTCTTC
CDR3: CASSSSTGGYEQFF

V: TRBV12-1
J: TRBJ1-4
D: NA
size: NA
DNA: TGTGCCAGCAGCGAACAGGGGCTACTGTTTTTT
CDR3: CASSEQGLLFF

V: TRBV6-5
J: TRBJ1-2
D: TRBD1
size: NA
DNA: TGTGCCAGCAGTGCGACAGGGAGAATCTATGGCTACACCTTC
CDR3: CASSATGRIYGYTF

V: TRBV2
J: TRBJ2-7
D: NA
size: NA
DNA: TGTGCCAGCAGTGTCGAAGGAAGGTACTTC
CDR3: CASSVEGRYF

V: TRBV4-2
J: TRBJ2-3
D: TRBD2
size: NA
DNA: TGTGCCAGCAGCCAAGATCTGAGGACTAGCGGGAGCGGGATCACAGATACGCAGTATTTT
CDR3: CASSQDLRTSGSGITDTQYF

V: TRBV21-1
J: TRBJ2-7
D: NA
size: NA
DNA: TGTGCCAGCAGCAAACCGGGACTAGCGGGAGGGGAGGCCTACGAGCAGTACTTC
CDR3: CASSKPGLAGGEAYEQYF

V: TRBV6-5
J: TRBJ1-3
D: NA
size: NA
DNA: TGTGCCAGCAGTTACGACCAGGTACACTCTGGAAACACCATATATTTT
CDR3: CASSYDQVHSGNTIYF

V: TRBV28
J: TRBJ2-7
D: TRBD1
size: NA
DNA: TGTGCCAGCAGTTATCCCCGGGACAGGGGCGAGCAGTACTTC
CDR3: CASSYPRDRGEQYF

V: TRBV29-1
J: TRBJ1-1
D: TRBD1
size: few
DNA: TGCAGCGGGACAGGGGCGACTGAAGCTTTCTTT
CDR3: CSGTGATEAFF

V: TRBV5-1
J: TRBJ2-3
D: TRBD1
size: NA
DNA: TGCGCCAGCAGCTTGGGGACAGGGGCTAGCACAGATACGCAGTATTTT
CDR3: CASSLGTGASTDTQYF

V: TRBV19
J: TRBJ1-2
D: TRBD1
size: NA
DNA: TGTGCCAGTAGTAGGGACAGGTTCGACGGCTACACCTTC
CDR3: CASSRDRFDGYTF

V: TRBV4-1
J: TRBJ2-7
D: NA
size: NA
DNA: TGCGCCAGCAGCCAAGTCGACCGGCGGGGCGAGCAGTACTTC
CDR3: CASSQVDRRGEQYF

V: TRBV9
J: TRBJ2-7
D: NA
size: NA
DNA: TGTGCCAGCAGCCCTCGGTACGAGCAGTACTTC
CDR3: CASSPRYEQYF

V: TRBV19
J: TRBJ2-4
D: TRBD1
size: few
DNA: TGTGCCAGTAGAATCAGGGGGCGGACAAACATTCAGTACTTC
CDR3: CASRIRGRTNIQYF

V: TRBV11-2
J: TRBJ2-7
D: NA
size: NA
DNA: TGTGCCAGCAGCTTTACAGGGTCACGAGAGCAGTACTTC
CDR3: CASSFTGSREQYF

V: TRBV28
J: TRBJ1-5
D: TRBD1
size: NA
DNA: TGTGCCAGCAGTCCCGACAGGGAATATAGCAATCAGCCCCAGCATTTT
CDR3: CASSPDREYSNQPQHF

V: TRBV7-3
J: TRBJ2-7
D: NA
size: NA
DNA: TGTGCCAGCAGCACCCTTGGAGGGAACTACGAGCAGTACTTC
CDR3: CASSTLGGNYEQYF